Included here is one TCR beta chain sequence, with context. Its matching antigen is unknown. The CDR3 contains 15 residues. The V end lost 4 bases, the J end lost 3 bases, and 14 bases lay between the germline ends. Per germline, CDR1 SGDLS and CDR2 YYNGEE. The data derive from a study of OX40 agonist ivuxolimab in advanced cancers. Study summary: Ivuxolimab, an agonistic anti-OX40 (CD134) antibody, was given to patients. Three partial responders included one hepatocellular carcinoma patient and two cutaneous melanoma patients.

The timepoints at which blood was sampled were baseline, cycle 4 day 1, and cycle 7 day 1. Broader study findings: Among expanded peripheral T cells, antigen specificity went undetermined.

Sequenced by immunoSEQ multiplex PCR; TCRdb stores in-frame clones only, minus some. Of some 44,000 clones listed, 80% to 90% are singletons. This clonotype was sampled from an adult with an advanced solid tumor such as melanoma, head and neck, liver or kidney cancer. The chain links TRBV9 to TRBJ1-3; D might be TRBD1 (6 bases). The sample here was CD4+ or CD8+ T cells sorted from blood, taken in a trial of the OX40 agonist ivuxolimab. Written as DNA, the CDR3 is TGTGCCAGCAGCACATCTGGACAGTTTGGAAACACCATATATTTT. Encoded protein: CASSTSGQFGNTIYF.